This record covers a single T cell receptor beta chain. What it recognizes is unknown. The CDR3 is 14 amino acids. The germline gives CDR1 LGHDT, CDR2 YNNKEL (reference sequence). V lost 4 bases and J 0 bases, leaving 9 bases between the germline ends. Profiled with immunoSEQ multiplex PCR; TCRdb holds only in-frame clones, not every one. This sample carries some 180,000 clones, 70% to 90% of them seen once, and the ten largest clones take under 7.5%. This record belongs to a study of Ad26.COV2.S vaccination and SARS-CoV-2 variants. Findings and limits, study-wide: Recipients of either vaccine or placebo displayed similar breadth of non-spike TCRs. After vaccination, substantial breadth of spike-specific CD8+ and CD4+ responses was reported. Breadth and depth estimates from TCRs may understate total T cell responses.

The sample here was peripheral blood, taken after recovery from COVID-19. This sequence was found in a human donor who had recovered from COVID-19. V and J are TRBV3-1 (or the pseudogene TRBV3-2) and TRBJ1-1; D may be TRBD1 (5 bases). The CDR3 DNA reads TGTGCCAGCAGCCTGGCGGGGGTGAACACTGAAGCTTTCTTT. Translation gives CASSLAGVNTEAFF.